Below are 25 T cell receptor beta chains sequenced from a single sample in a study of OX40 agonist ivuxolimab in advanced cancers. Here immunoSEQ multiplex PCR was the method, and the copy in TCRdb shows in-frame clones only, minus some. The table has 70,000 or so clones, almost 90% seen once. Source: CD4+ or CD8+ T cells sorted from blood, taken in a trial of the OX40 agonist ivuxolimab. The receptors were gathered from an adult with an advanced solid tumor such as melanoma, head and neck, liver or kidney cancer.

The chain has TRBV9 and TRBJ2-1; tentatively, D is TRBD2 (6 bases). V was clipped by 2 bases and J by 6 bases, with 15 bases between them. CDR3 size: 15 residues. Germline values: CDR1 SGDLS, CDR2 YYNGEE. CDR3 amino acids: CASSVPRDFSNEQFF. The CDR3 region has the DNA TGTGCCAGCAGCGTTCCCAGGGACTTCTCCAATGAGCAGTTCTTC.

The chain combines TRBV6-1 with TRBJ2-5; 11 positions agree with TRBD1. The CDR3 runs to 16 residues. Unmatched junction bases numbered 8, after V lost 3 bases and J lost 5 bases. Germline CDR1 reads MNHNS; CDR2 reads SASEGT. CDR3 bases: TGTGCCAGCAGTGACCCCTCCCGGACAGGGGGCGAGACCCAGTACTTC. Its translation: CASSDPSRTGGETQYF.

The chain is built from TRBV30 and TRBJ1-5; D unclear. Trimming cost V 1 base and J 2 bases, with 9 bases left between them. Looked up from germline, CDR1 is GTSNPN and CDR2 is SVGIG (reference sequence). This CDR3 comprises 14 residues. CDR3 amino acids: CAWSGSQRNQPQHF. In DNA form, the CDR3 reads TGTGCCTGGAGTGGCTCTCAGCGCAATCAGCCCCAGCATTTT.

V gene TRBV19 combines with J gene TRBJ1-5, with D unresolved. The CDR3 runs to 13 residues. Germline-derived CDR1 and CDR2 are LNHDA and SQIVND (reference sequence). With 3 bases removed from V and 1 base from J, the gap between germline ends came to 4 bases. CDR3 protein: CASSMASNQPQHF. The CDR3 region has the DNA TGTGCCAGTAGTATGGCAAGCAATCAGCCCCAGCATTTT.

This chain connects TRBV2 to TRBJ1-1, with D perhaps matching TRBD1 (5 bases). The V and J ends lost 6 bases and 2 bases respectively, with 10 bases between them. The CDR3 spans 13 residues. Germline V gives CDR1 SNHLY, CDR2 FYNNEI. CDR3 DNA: TGTGCCAGCAGGATGACAGCCAACACTGAAGCTTTCTTT. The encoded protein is CASRMTANTEAFF.

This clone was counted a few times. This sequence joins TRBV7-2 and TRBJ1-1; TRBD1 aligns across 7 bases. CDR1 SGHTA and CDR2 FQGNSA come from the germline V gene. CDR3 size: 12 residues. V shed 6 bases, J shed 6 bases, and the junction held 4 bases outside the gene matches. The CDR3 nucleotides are TGTGCCAGCAGTTACAGGGGCTCTGAAGCTTTCTTT. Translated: CASSYRGSEAFF.

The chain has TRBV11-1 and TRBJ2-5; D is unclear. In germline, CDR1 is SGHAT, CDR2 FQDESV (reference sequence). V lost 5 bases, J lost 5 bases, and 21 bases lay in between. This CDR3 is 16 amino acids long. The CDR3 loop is CASSEGLVTNEETQYF. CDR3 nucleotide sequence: TGTGCCAGCAGCGAAGGCCTAGTGACGAATGAGGAGACCCAGTACTTC.

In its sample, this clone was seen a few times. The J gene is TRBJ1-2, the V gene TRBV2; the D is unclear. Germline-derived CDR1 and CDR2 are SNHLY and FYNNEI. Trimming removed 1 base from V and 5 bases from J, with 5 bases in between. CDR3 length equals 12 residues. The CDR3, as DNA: TGTGCCAGCAGTGAAGAGGGTTATGGCTACACCTTC. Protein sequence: CASSEEGYGYTF.

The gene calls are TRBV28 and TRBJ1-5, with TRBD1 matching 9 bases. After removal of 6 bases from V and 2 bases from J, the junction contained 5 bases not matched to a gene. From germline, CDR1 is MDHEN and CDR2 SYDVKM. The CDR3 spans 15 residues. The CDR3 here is CASSWGTGRNQPQHF. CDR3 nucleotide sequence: TGTGCCAGCAGCTGGGGGACAGGGCGCAATCAGCCCCAGCATTTT. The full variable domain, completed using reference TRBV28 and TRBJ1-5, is DVKVTQSSRYLVKRTGEKVFLECVQDMDHENMFWYRQDPGLGLRLIYFSYDVKMKEKGDIPEGYSVSREKKERFSLILESASTNQTSMYLCASSWGTGRNQPQHFGDGTRLSIL.

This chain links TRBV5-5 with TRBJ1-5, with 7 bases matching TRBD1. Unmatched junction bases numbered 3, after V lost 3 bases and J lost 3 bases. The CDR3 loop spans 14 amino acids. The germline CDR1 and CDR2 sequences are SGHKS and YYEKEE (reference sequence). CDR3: CASSSTGNNQPQHF. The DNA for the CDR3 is TGTGCCAGCAGCTCGACAGGGAACAATCAGCCCCAGCATTTT. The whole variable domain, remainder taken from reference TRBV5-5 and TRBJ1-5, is DAGVTQSPTHLIKTRGQQVTLRCSPISGHKSVSWYQQVLGQGPQFIFQYYEKEERGRGNFPDRFSARQFPNYSSELNVNALLLGDSALYLCASSSTGNNQPQHFGDGTRLSIL.

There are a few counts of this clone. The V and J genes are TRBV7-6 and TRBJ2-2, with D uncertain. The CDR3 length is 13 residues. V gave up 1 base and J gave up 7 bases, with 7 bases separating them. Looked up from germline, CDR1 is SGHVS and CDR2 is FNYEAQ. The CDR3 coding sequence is TGTGCCAGCAGCTTAGTGGTAATCGGGGAGCTGTTTTTT. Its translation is CASSLVVIGELFF.

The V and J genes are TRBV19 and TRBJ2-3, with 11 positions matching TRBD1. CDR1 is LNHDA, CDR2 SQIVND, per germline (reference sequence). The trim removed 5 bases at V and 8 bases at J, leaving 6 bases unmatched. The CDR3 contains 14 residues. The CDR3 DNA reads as TGTGCCAGTAGTGGGACAGGGGGGACGGGTACGCAGTATTTT. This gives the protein CASSGTGGTGTQYF.

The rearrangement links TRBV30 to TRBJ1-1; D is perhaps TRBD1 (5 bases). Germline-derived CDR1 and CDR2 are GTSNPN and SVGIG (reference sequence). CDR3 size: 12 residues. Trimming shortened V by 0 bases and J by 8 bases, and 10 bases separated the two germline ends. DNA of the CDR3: TGTGCCTGGAGTGTATCCAGGGAGGAAGCTTTCTTT. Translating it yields CAWSVSREEAFF. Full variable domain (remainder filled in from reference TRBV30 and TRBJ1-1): SQTIHQWPATLVQPVGSPLSLECTVEGTSNPNLYWYRQAAGRGLQLLFYSVGIGQISSEVPQNLSASRPQDRQFILSSKKLLLSDSGFYLCAWSVSREEAFFGQGTRLTVV.

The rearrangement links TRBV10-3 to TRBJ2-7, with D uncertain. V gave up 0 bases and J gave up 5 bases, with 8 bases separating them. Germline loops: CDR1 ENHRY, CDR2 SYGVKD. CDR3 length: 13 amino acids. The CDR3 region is CAISESTGNEQYF. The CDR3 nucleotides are TGTGCCATCAGTGAGTCGACTGGGAACGAGCAGTACTTC.

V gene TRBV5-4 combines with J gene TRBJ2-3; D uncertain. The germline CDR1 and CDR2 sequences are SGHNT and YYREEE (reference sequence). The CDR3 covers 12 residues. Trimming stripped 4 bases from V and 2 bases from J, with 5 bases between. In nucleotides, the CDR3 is TGTGCCAGCAGCCCGAACACAGATACGCAGTATTTT. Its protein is CASSPNTDTQYF. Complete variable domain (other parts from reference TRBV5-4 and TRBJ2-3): ETGVTQSPTHLIKTRGQQVTLRCSSQSGHNTVSWYQQALGQGPQFIFQYYREEENGRGNFPPRFSGLQFPNYSSELNVNALELDDSALYLCASSPNTDTQYFGPGTRLTVL.

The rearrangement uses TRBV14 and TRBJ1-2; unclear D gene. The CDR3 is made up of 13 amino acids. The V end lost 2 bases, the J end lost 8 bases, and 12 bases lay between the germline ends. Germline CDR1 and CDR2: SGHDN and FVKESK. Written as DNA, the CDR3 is TGTGCCAGCAGCCAAAGTTGGAATTTGGGCTACACCTTC. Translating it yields CASSQSWNLGYTF. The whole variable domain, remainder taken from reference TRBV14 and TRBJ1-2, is EAGVTQFPSHSVIEKGQTVTLRCDPISGHDNLYWYRRVMGKEIKFLLHFVKESKQDESGMPNNRFLAERTGGTYSTLKVQPAELEDSGVYFCASSQSWNLGYTFGSGTRLTVV.

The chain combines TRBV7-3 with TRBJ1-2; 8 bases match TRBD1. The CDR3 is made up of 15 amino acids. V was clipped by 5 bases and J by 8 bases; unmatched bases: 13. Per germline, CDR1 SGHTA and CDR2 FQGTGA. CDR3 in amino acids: CASSNEPGQEFGYTF. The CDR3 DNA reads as TGTGCCAGCAGCAACGAGCCGGGACAGGAGTTCGGCTACACCTTC.

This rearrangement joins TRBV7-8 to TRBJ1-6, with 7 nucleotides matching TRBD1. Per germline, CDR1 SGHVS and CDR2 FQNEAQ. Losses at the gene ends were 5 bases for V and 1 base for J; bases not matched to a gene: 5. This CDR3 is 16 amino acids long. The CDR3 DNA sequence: TGTGCCAGCAGCCCGCGACAGGGATCCTATAATTCACCCCTCCACTTT. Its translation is CASSPRQGSYNSPLHF.

DNA for the CDR3: TGTGCCAGCAGGAAGACGCCCTACCCTGAGCAGTTCTTC. This gives the protein CASRKTPYPEQFF. This sequence joins TRBV6-1 and TRBJ2-1, with D hard to call. Germline V gene lookup returns CDR1 MNHNS and CDR2 SASEGT. The CDR3 consists of 13 residues. V was clipped by 6 bases and J by 9 bases, with 15 bases between them.

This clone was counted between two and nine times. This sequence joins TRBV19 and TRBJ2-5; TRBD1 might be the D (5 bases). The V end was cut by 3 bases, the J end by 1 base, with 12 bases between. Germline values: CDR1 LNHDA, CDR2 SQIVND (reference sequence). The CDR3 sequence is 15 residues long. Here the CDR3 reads CASSIGRAVQETQYF. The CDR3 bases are TGTGCCAGTAGTATTGGCAGGGCAGTCCAAGAGACCCAGTACTTC.

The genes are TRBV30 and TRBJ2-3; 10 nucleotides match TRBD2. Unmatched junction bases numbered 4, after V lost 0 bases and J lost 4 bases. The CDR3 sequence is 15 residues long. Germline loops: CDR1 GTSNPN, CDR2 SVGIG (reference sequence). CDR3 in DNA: TGTGCCTGGAGTGTGGGTAGCGGGAGGTCAGATACGCAGTATTTT. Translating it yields CAWSVGSGRSDTQYF.

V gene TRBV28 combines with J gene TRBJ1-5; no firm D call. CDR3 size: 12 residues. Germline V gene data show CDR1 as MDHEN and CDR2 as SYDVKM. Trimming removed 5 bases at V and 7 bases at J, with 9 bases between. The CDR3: CASSKTEQPQHF. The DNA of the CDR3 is TGTGCCAGCAGTAAAACAGAACAGCCCCAGCATTTT.

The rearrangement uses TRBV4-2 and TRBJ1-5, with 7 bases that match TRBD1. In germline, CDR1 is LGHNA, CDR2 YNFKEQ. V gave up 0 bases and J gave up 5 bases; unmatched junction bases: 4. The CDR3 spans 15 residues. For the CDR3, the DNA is TGTGCCAGCAGCCAAGATGAAGGGGGCCATCAGCCCCAGCATTTT. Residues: CASSQDEGGHQPQHF.

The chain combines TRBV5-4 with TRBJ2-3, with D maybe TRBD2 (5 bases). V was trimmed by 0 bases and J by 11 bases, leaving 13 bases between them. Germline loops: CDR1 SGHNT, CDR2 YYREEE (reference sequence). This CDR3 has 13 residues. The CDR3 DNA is TGTGCCAGCAGCTTGGAAGGGCGGGTCCTGCAGTATTTT. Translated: CASSLEGRVLQYF.

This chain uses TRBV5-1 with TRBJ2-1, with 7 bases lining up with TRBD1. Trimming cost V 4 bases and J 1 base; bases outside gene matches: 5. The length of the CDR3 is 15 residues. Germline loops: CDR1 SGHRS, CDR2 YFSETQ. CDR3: CASSEGTVSYNEQFF. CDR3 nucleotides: TGCGCCAGCAGCGAAGGGACAGTGTCCTACAATGAGCAGTTCTTC.